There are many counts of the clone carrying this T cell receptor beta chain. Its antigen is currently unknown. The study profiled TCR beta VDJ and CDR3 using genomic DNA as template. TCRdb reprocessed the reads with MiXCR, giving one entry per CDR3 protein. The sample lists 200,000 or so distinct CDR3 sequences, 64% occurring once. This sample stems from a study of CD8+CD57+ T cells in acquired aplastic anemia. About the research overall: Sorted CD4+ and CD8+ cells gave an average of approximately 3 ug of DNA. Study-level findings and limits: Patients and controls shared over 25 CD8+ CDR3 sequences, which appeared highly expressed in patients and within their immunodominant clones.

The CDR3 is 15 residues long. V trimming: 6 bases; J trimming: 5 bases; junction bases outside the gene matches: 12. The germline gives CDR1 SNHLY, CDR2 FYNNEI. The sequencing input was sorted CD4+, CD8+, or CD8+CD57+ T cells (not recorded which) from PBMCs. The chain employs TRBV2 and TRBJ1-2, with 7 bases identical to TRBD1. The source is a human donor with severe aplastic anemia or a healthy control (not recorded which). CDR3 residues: CASRVDRDSFYGYTF. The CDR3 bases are TGTGCCAGCAGGGTTGACAGGGACTCCTTTTATGGCTACACCTTC. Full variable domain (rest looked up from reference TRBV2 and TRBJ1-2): EPEVTQTPSHQVTQMGQEVILRCVPISNHLYFYWYRQILGQKVEFLVSFYNNEISEKSEIFDDQFSVERPDGSNFTLKIRSTKLEDSAMYFCASRVDRDSFYGYTFGSGTRLTVV.